This TCR beta chain is drawn from a study of cytomegalovirus exposure and HLA in healthy donors. Across the whole study: Earlier work reported about 110 million unique TCR beta sequences from about 180 million T cells. Study-wide findings and caveats: In an earlier analysis, productive rearrangement rates for most beta V segments clustered near 87% or 30%.

V was cut by 6 bases and J by 6 bases, with 9 bases left in between. Germline values: CDR1 MNHEY, CDR2 SVGAGI. CDR3 length: 11 amino acids. PCR amplification relied on 60 Vbeta primers (plus 13 Jbeta primers). Sequencing used immunoSEQ multiplex PCR; TCRdb keeps in-frame clones, though not all of them. The sample holds some 62,000 clones. A note on this clone: Its matching antigen is unknown.

V and J are TRBV6-5 and TRBJ2-7; perhaps TRBD2 as D (6 bases). The material sequenced was PBMCs. This sequence was found in a man in his thirties or forties in good health and CMV-seropositive. The CDR3 region is CASSSRGEQYF. The CDR3 nucleotides are TGTGCCAGCAGCTCGCGGGGCGAGCAGTACTTC.